The rows below give T cell receptor beta chains drawn from one sample of a study of T cells in Graves' hyperthyroidism and ophthalmopathy. TCRdb re-analysed the multiplex PCR reads in MiXCR, keeping a single row per CDR3 protein. Of approximately 700,000 distinct CDR3 sequences in the sample, just under 45% were seen once. Sequencing was carried out using peripheral blood or thyroid tissue (not recorded which). The receptors derive from an adult man with Graves' disease, either hyperthyroidism or ophthalmopathy (not recorded which). The CDR3 runs from the conserved cysteine through the conserved F or W. The order of the fields is J gene, V gene, D gene, clone size, CDR3 DNA, CDR3 protein. D genes are given only for firm matches. Clone size is not always given. Where it is, it says once, few, many or a class for expanded clones.

J gene: TRBJ1-4; V gene: TRBV2; D gene: TRBD1; clone size: many; CDR3 DNA: TGTGCCAGCAGTAGTTCCGGGACAGATAATGAAAAACTGTTTTTT; CDR3 protein: CASSSSGTDNEKLFF
J gene: TRBJ2-5; V gene: TRBV7-3; D gene: NA; clone size: NA; CDR3 DNA: TGTGCCAGCAGCCCCGGGGAGCGCGAGACCCGCGAGACCCAGTACTTC; CDR3 protein: CASSPGERETRETQYF
J gene: TRBJ1-5; V gene: TRBV12-3/TRBV12-4; D gene: TRBD1; clone size: many; CDR3 DNA: TGTGCCAGCAGGACAGGGAGGGACAGCAATCAGCCCCAGCATTTT; CDR3 protein: CASRTGRDSNQPQHF
J gene: TRBJ2-2; V gene: TRBV7-9; D gene: TRBD2; clone size: NA; CDR3 DNA: TGTGCCAGCAGTCATTCGCTACTAGCGGGAGGGCCAGCCGGGGAGCTGTTTTTT; CDR3 protein: CASSHSLLAGGPAGELFF
J gene: TRBJ2-5; V gene: TRBV7-9; D gene: NA; clone size: few; CDR3 DNA: TGTGCCAGCAGCTTGACAGACAACCAAGAGACCCAGTACTTC; CDR3 protein: CASSLTDNQETQYF
J gene: TRBJ2-7; V gene: TRBV19; D gene: NA; clone size: NA; CDR3 DNA: TGTGCCAGTAGCCTACAAGTCGGACTTGAGCAGTACTTC; CDR3 protein: CASSLQVGLEQYF
J gene: TRBJ2-7; V gene: TRBV7-2; D gene: NA; clone size: NA; CDR3 DNA: TGTGCCAGCAGCCCAGAGGGAAGGAGCGAGCAGTACTTC; CDR3 protein: CASSPEGRSEQYF
J gene: TRBJ2-7; V gene: TRBV29-1; D gene: NA; clone size: many; CDR3 DNA: TGCAGAGCACAGGTTTTCGAGCAGTACTTC; CDR3 protein: CRAQVFEQYF
J gene: TRBJ2-7; V gene: TRBV6-1; D gene: TRBD2; clone size: NA; CDR3 DNA: TGTGCCAGCAGCCAAGGACTAGCGCCGAGCTCCTACGAGCAGTACTTC; CDR3 protein: CASSQGLAPSSYEQYF
J gene: TRBJ1-1; V gene: TRBV6-5; D gene: NA; clone size: many; CDR3 DNA: TGTGCCAGCAGTTTTACCGAGGGTCGCGCTTTCTTT; CDR3 protein: CASSFTEGRAFF
J gene: TRBJ2-5; V gene: TRBV29-1; D gene: NA; clone size: NA; CDR3 DNA: TGCAGTGCTAGAGATTGGGGCGGCGGGGACCACCTACAAGAGACCCAGTACTTC; CDR3 protein: CSARDWGGGDHLQETQYF
J gene: TRBJ2-6; V gene: TRBV15; D gene: NA; clone size: NA; CDR3 DNA: TGTGCCACCAGCAGTAGGGAGGGGGGAAAAGTCCTGACTTTC; CDR3 protein: CATSSREGGKVLTF
J gene: TRBJ2-5; V gene: TRBV19; D gene: TRBD2; clone size: NA; CDR3 DNA: TGTGCCAGTAGTATCGAGCGGACTAGCGGGAGGGGAGGAGAGACCCAGTACTTC; CDR3 protein: CASSIERTSGRGGETQYF
J gene: TRBJ1-2; V gene: TRBV15; D gene: NA; clone size: many; CDR3 DNA: TGTGCCACCAGCAGAGATCTAGGGGACTATGGCTACACCTTC; CDR3 protein: CATSRDLGDYGYTF
J gene: TRBJ1-5; V gene: TRBV2; D gene: NA; clone size: NA; CDR3 DNA: TGTGCCAGCAGTGAGTTGGGGGGAGGCCTGGAGCCCCAGCATTTT; CDR3 protein: CASSELGGGLEPQHF
J gene: TRBJ1-3; V gene: TRBV5-1; D gene: NA; clone size: NA; CDR3 DNA: TGCGCCAGCAGCTCTGGAGGGGGTGGCTCTGGAAACACCATATATTTT; CDR3 protein: CASSSGGGGSGNTIYF
J gene: TRBJ1-2; V gene: TRBV24-1; D gene: NA; clone size: NA; CDR3 DNA: TGTGCCACCAGTGACACGGGCTATGGCTACACCTTC; CDR3 protein: CATSDTGYGYTF
J gene: TRBJ2-5; V gene: TRBV24-1; D gene: TRBD2; clone size: many; CDR3 DNA: TGTGCCACCAGTGATTTTAGCGGGAGTGGCCAAGAGACCCAGTACTTC; CDR3 protein: CATSDFSGSGQETQYF
J gene: TRBJ1-1; V gene: TRBV20-1; D gene: TRBD1; clone size: NA; CDR3 DNA: TGCAGTGCGGCCAGGGGGCGGGTAGGCACTGAAGCTTTCTTT; CDR3 protein: CSAARGRVGTEAFF
J gene: TRBJ2-7; V gene: TRBV5-6; D gene: NA; clone size: NA; CDR3 DNA: TGTGCCAGCAACACCTGGGAAGGTTTCACCTACGAGCAGTACTTC; CDR3 protein: CASNTWEGFTYEQYF
J gene: TRBJ2-7; V gene: TRBV7-2; D gene: NA; clone size: NA; CDR3 DNA: TGTGCCAGCAGCCTGCGGCCGGGGCGGCCCTACGAGCAGTACTTC; CDR3 protein: CASSLRPGRPYEQYF
J gene: TRBJ1-4; V gene: TRBV6-5; D gene: TRBD1; clone size: NA; CDR3 DNA: TGTGCCAGCAGTTACGACCGGGACAGGGTGGGTGAAAAACTGTTTTTT; CDR3 protein: CASSYDRDRVGEKLFF
J gene: TRBJ1-2; V gene: TRBV7-2; D gene: TRBD1; clone size: few; CDR3 DNA: TGTGCCAGCAGCTCGGGGTCAATTGGGACAGGGACCTACTATGGCTACACCTTC; CDR3 protein: CASSSGSIGTGTYYGYTF
J gene: TRBJ1-1; V gene: TRBV2; D gene: NA; clone size: NA; CDR3 DNA: TGTGCCAGCAGTGGGATGACAGAAAACACTGAAGCTTTCTTT; CDR3 protein: CASSGMTENTEAFF
J gene: TRBJ2-5; V gene: TRBV20-1; D gene: TRBD2; clone size: few; CDR3 DNA: TGCAGTGCTAGCGGACTAGCCCGGTCGGAGACCCAGTACTTC; CDR3 protein: CSASGLARSETQYF
J gene: TRBJ1-1; V gene: TRBV5-1; D gene: TRBD1; clone size: NA; CDR3 DNA: TGCGCCAGCGGCTCGACAGGGGGCTCGGCGAACACTGAAGCTTTCTTT; CDR3 protein: CASGSTGGSANTEAFF
J gene: TRBJ1-2; V gene: TRBV12-3/TRBV12-4; D gene: NA; clone size: NA; CDR3 DNA: TGTGCCAGCAGTAAGGGCTTGGGGGCCAACTATGGCTACACCTTC; CDR3 protein: CASSKGLGANYGYTF
J gene: TRBJ1-5; V gene: TRBV25-1; D gene: NA; clone size: NA; CDR3 DNA: TGTGCCAGCAGTGAGAGAACCGGGATCGAGCAGCCCCAGCATTTT; CDR3 protein: CASSERTGIEQPQHF
J gene: TRBJ1-2; V gene: TRBV2; D gene: TRBD1; clone size: many; CDR3 DNA: TGTGCCAGCAGTGGTGGGGACAGGGGCTATGGCTACACCTTC; CDR3 protein: CASSGGDRGYGYTF
J gene: TRBJ2-7; V gene: TRBV29-1; D gene: NA; clone size: many; CDR3 DNA: TGCAGCGGATTGGACTTGTACGAGCAGTACTTC; CDR3 protein: CSGLDLYEQYF
J gene: TRBJ2-7; V gene: TRBV7-2; D gene: TRBD2; clone size: few; CDR3 DNA: TGTGCCAGCAGCCGCACGGGACTAGCAAATCCCGAGCAGTACTTC; CDR3 protein: CASSRTGLANPEQYF
J gene: TRBJ1-1; V gene: TRBV12-3/TRBV12-4; D gene: TRBD1; clone size: NA; CDR3 DNA: TGTGCCAGCAGTCTACTATGGACAGGGGGTATTGAAGCTTTCTTT; CDR3 protein: CASSLLWTGGIEAFF
J gene: TRBJ1-2; V gene: TRBV11-2; D gene: TRBD1; clone size: few; CDR3 DNA: TGTGCCAGCAGCCGGGACAGGGCAGCCTATGGCTACACCTTC; CDR3 protein: CASSRDRAAYGYTF
J gene: TRBJ1-5; V gene: TRBV2; D gene: NA; clone size: few; CDR3 DNA: TGTGCCAGCAGTGAAGGCGCCGGGTTCAGTCAGCCCCAGCATTTT; CDR3 protein: CASSEGAGFSQPQHF
J gene: TRBJ1-5; V gene: TRBV24-1; D gene: TRBD1; clone size: many; CDR3 DNA: TGTGCCACCAGTGACCCGCGACAGGGGCCCAATCAGCCCCAGCATTTT; CDR3 protein: CATSDPRQGPNQPQHF
J gene: TRBJ1-6; V gene: TRBV7-3; D gene: NA; clone size: few; CDR3 DNA: TGTGCCAGCAGCTTATCGGGCAGAGACCGTAATTCACCCCTCCACTTT; CDR3 protein: CASSLSGRDRNSPLHF
J gene: TRBJ1-1; V gene: TRBV25-1; D gene: NA; clone size: NA; CDR3 DNA: TGTGCCAGCAGTGTACCCGGGGAAACTGAAGCTTTCTTT; CDR3 protein: CASSVPGETEAFF
J gene: TRBJ1-3; V gene: TRBV10-3; D gene: NA; clone size: NA; CDR3 DNA: TGTGCCATCAGTGGATTCACAGGGAGGGGAAACACCATATATTTT; CDR3 protein: CAISGFTGRGNTIYF
J gene: TRBJ2-6; V gene: TRBV12-3/TRBV12-4; D gene: NA; clone size: NA; CDR3 DNA: TGTGCCAGCAGTCCCCACCCGACAGTGCCCTTTCTTGGGGCCAACGTCCTGACTTTC; CDR3 protein: CASSPHPTVPFLGANVLTF
J gene: TRBJ2-7; V gene: TRBV9; D gene: TRBD1; clone size: few; CDR3 DNA: TGTGCCAGCAGCCGGGACAGAACCTACGAGCAGTACTTC; CDR3 protein: CASSRDRTYEQYF
J gene: TRBJ2-2; V gene: TRBV10-3; D gene: NA; clone size: many; CDR3 DNA: TGTGCCATCTCGGGACCGAACACCGGGGAGCTGTTTTTT; CDR3 protein: CAISGPNTGELFF
J gene: TRBJ2-5; V gene: TRBV5-1; D gene: NA; clone size: many; CDR3 DNA: TGTGCCAGTAGTAGCCAGGGGAGGGAGACCCAGTACTTC; CDR3 protein: CASSSQGRETQYF
J gene: TRBJ1-4; V gene: TRBV9; D gene: NA; clone size: few; CDR3 DNA: TGTGCCAGCAGCGCCTCAGGGGCAACTAATGAAAAACTGTTTTTT; CDR3 protein: CASSASGATNEKLFF
J gene: TRBJ2-5; V gene: TRBV14; D gene: NA; clone size: few; CDR3 DNA: TGTGCCAGCAGCCAATTTTGGGCAGAGCCCCAAGAGACCCAGTACTTC; CDR3 protein: CASSQFWAEPQETQYF
J gene: TRBJ1-2; V gene: TRBV19; D gene: NA; clone size: NA; CDR3 DNA: TGTGCCAGCAGTTACGGCTTAGGGGTGAACTATGGCTACACCTTC; CDR3 protein: CASSYGLGVNYGYTF
J gene: TRBJ1-2; V gene: TRBV6-1; D gene: NA; clone size: NA; CDR3 DNA: TGTGCCAGCAGTGAGATATCGGGACTCGGCGGGGGCTACACCTTC; CDR3 protein: CASSEISGLGGGYTF
J gene: TRBJ1-2; V gene: TRBV19; D gene: NA; clone size: NA; CDR3 DNA: TGTGCCAGTAGGGAAACAGGGAAAAATGGCTACACCTTC; CDR3 protein: CASRETGKNGYTF
J gene: TRBJ1-2; V gene: TRBV24-1; D gene: TRBD1; clone size: NA; CDR3 DNA: TGTGCCACCAGTGATTTAGGCCAAGTCGGACAGGGGACCCTCTATGGCTACACCTTC; CDR3 protein: CATSDLGQVGQGTLYGYTF
J gene: TRBJ1-2; V gene: TRBV24-1; D gene: NA; clone size: NA; CDR3 DNA: TGTGCCACCAGTGACAGGGCTACTAACTATGGCTACACCTTC; CDR3 protein: CATSDRATNYGYTF
J gene: TRBJ2-6; V gene: TRBV15; D gene: TRBD2; clone size: NA; CDR3 DNA: TGTGCCACCAGCAGAGTGCGGGGGATGGGGGCCAACGTCCTGACTTTC; CDR3 protein: CATSRVRGMGANVLTF
J gene: TRBJ2-7; V gene: TRBV7-9; D gene: TRBD1; clone size: many; CDR3 DNA: TGTGCCAGCAGCTGGACAGGGGGCAACGAGCAGTACTTC; CDR3 protein: CASSWTGGNEQYF
J gene: TRBJ2-7; V gene: TRBV12-3/TRBV12-4; D gene: NA; clone size: few; CDR3 DNA: TGTGCCAGCATACGGTCAGGTCCCGGCGAGCAGTACTTC; CDR3 protein: CASIRSGPGEQYF
J gene: TRBJ1-2; V gene: TRBV10-3; D gene: TRBD1; clone size: NA; CDR3 DNA: TGTGCCAGTCAGGGGGCGGAAGGCTATGGCTACACCTTC; CDR3 protein: CASQGAEGYGYTF